A selection of T cell receptor beta chains follows, all from one sample in a study of cytomegalovirus exposure and HLA in healthy donors. Profiled with immunoSEQ multiplex PCR; TCRdb holds only in-frame clones, not every one. The data contain some 25,000 clones, roughly 73% of them singletons. Sequencing was carried out using PBMCs. The source is a male donor in good health and CMV-seronegative. CDR3s include the opening cysteine and the closing phenylalanine or tryptophan. D genes are given only for firm matches. Size tells how often a clone was seen (once, few, many) or the class of an expanded clone, and some rows leave it out.

d_call j_call v_call clone_size cdr3_aa cdr3_nt
TRBD1 TRBJ2-7 TRBV7-9 NA CASSYGTGRPYEQYF TGTGCCAGCAGCTATGGGACAGGGCGACCCTACGAGCAGTACTTC
NA TRBJ2-2 TRBV7-2 NA CASSFSGVTGELFF TGTGCCAGCAGCTTTAGCGGTGTCACCGGGGAGCTGTTTTTT
TRBD2 TRBJ2-1 TRBV4-2 once CASSQEWTSGSYEQFF TGTGCCAGCAGCCAAGAATGGACTAGCGGGAGTTATGAGCAGTTCTTC
NA TRBJ2-2 TRBV2 NA CASSPSRVSNTGELFF TGTGCCAGCAGCCCCTCCCGGGTCTCGAACACCGGGGAGCTGTTTTTT
NA TRBJ2-3 TRBV7-2 NA CASSLIGGESTDTQYF TGTGCCAGCAGCTTAATAGGGGGGGAGAGCACAGATACGCAGTATTTT
NA TRBJ2-5 TRBV5-5 NA CASDRRGTGETQYF TGTGCCTCGGACCGCAGGGGCACTGGGGAGACCCAGTACTTC
TRBD2 TRBJ2-7 TRBV4-1 NA CASSQDGTSGTYEQYF TGCGCCAGCAGCCAAGATGGGACTAGCGGGACCTACGAGCAGTACTTC
TRBD1 TRBJ1-1 TRBV28 NA CASTWGTGSTEAFF TGTGCCAGCACCTGGGGGACAGGGTCCACTGAAGCTTTCTTT
TRBD1 TRBJ1-2 TRBV18 NA CASSPPQGPMSYGYTF TGTGCCAGCTCACCACCACAGGGGCCGATGAGCTATGGCTACACCTTC
TRBD1 TRBJ2-2 TRBV5-8 NA CASSATGGAAGELFF TGTGCCAGCAGCGCTACAGGGGGCGCGGCCGGGGAGCTGTTTTTT
TRBD2 TRBJ2-2 TRBV9 NA CASSPRGGAGGELFF TGTGCCAGCAGCCCCCGCGGGGGGGCCGGAGGGGAGCTGTTTTTT
TRBD1 TRBJ1-2 TRBV14 NA CASSTSWDRISYGYTF TGTGCCAGCAGCACCTCCTGGGACAGGATTTCGTATGGCTACACCTTC
TRBD1 TRBJ2-1 TRBV11-3 NA CASSWTGGNEQFF TGTGCCAGCAGCTGGACAGGGGGAAATGAGCAGTTCTTC
NA TRBJ2-2 TRBV9 NA CASSVEGHLTGELFF TGTGCCAGCAGCGTAGAGGGACACCTCACCGGGGAGCTGTTTTTT
NA TRBJ2-1 TRBV7-2 NA CASSLGAYNEQFF TGTGCCAGCAGCTTAGGAGCCTACAATGAGCAGTTCTTC
NA TRBJ2-7 TRBV5-1 NA CASSRGDYEQYF TGCGCCAGCTCTCGGGGAGATTACGAGCAGTACTTC
NA TRBJ1-5 TRBV7-9 NA CSSSQGGDNQPQHF TGTTCCAGCAGCCAAGGGGGGGACAATCAGCCCCAGCATTTT
TRBD1 TRBJ2-2 TRBV7-9 NA CASSRARTGRYTGELFF TGTGCCAGCAGCAGAGCCCGGACAGGGAGATACACCGGGGAGCTGTTTTTT
TRBD2 TRBJ2-7 TRBV29-1 NA CSGVAGDYEQYF TGCAGTGGGGTAGCGGGAGACTACGAGCAGTACTTC
TRBD1 TRBJ1-4 TRBV19 few CASSFRQGFNEKLFF TGTGCCAGTAGTTTTCGACAGGGCTTTAATGAAAAACTGTTTTTT
NA TRBJ1-2 TRBV9 NA CASSVRQNYGYTF TGTGCCAGCAGCGTAAGACAGAACTATGGCTACACCTTC
NA TRBJ2-3 TRBV7-6 NA CASSLSRDTQYF TGTGCCAGCAGCCTTTCTAGAGATACGCAGTATTTT
NA TRBJ1-1 TRBV18 NA CASSPSGSNTEAFF TGTGCCAGCTCACCGTCCGGTTCGAACACTGAAGCTTTCTTT
TRBD1 TRBJ1-4 TRBV6-1 NA CASSAKGAPLEKLFF TGTGCCAGCAGTGCCAAGGGGGCGCCCCTGGAAAAACTGTTTTTT
TRBD2 TRBJ2-7 TRBV7-9 NA CASSRLAGETYEQYF TGTGCCAGCAGCAGACTAGCGGGTGAAACTTACGAGCAGTACTTC
TRBD1 TRBJ2-3 TRBV2 NA CASSARTGVPDTQYF TGTGCCAGCAGCGCACGGACAGGGGTGCCAGATACGCAGTATTTT
TRBD2 TRBJ2-2 TRBV7-6 once CASSLEASGAGELFF TGTGCCAGCAGCTTAGAGGCTAGCGGAGCCGGGGAGCTGTTTTTT
NA TRBJ1-5 TRBV9 NA CASSVDSGDQPQHF TGTGCCAGCAGCGTAGATTCCGGGGATCAGCCCCAGCATTTT
TRBD1 TRBJ1-2 TRBV19 NA CASSISTGGYGYTF TGTGCCAGTAGTATTTCGACAGGGGGATATGGCTACACCTTC
TRBD1 TRBJ1-2 TRBV2 once CASSEGTGGLYGYTF TGTGCCAGCAGTGAAGGGACAGGGGGCCTCTATGGCTACACCTTC
TRBD2 TRBJ2-7 TRBV27 NA CASSLEAGRGEQYF TGTGCCAGCAGTTTAGAAGCGGGACGCGGCGAGCAGTACTTC
TRBD2 TRBJ2-7 TRBV14 NA CASSPHLWGGSHYEQYF TGTGCCAGCAGCCCACACCTTTGGGGCGGGAGCCACTACGAGCAGTACTTC
NA TRBJ2-7 TRBV7-9 NA CASSFSGSLSEQYF TGTGCCAGCAGCTTCAGTGGGAGTTTGAGCGAGCAGTACTTC
NA TRBJ1-4 TRBV5-1 few CASSLTDRAYEKLFF TGCGCCAGCAGCTTGACGGACAGAGCTTATGAAAAACTGTTTTTT
TRBD2 TRBJ2-1 TRBV27 NA CASSSYSGVREGENNEQFF TGTGCCAGCAGTTCATACTCCGGAGTCAGGGAGGGCGAAAACAATGAGCAGTTCTTC
TRBD2 TRBJ2-5 TRBV27 NA CASSLGTSGKETQYF TGTGCCAGCAGTTTAGGGACTAGCGGTAAAGAGACCCAGTACTTC
NA TRBJ2-5 TRBV7-2 NA CASSSITGRQETQYF TGTGCCAGCAGCTCAATTACAGGGCGGCAAGAGACCCAGTACTTC
NA TRBJ1-1 TRBV6-1 few CASSEPGRDMNTEAFF TGTGCCAGCAGTGAACCAGGCCGGGACATGAACACTGAAGCTTTCTTT
NA TRBJ2-1 TRBV4-1 NA CASSQALPRGIEQFF TGCGCCAGCAGCCAAGCACTTCCCCGAGGTATTGAGCAGTTCTTC
TRBD1 TRBJ2-5 TRBV19 few CASSPWTRGETQYF TGTGCCAGTAGTCCATGGACCAGGGGGGAGACCCAGTACTTC
NA TRBJ2-5 TRBV9 NA CASRGDIRETQYF TGTGCCAGCAGGGGTGACATCCGAGAGACCCAGTACTTC
TRBD1 TRBJ2-5 TRBV5-1 NA CASSMDRGPSLTQYF TGCGCCAGCAGCATGGATAGGGGGCCGTCCTTGACCCAGTACTTC
NA TRBJ2-2 TRBV5-5 NA CASTPPGIDTGELFF TGTGCCAGCACCCCACCGGGTATTGACACCGGGGAGCTGTTTTTT
NA TRBJ1-5 TRBV2 NA CASSDQTGNQPQHF TGTGCCAGCAGTGATCAAACAGGCAATCAGCCCCAGCATTTT
TRBD1 TRBJ1-6 TRBV6-1 NA CASLTGTGGYSPLHF TGTGCCAGTCTTACCGGGACAGGGGGCTATTCACCCCTCCACTTT
NA TRBJ2-3 TRBV28 NA CASSLPYSLPSALTDTQYF TGTGCCAGCAGTTTACCTTACAGCCTCCCATCCGCCCTGACAGATACGCAGTATTTT
NA TRBJ1-1 TRBV5-8 NA CASSFGLAGDTEAFF TGTGCCAGCAGCTTCGGGTTAGCAGGGGACACTGAAGCTTTCTTT
TRBD2 TRBJ2-5 TRBV14 NA CASSLQRDPRGETQYF TGTGCCAGCAGCTTACAGCGGGATCCACGGGGAGAGACCCAGTACTTC
TRBD1 TRBJ2-6 TRBV6-1 NA CASSEAPPWDSSSGANVLTF TGTGCCAGCAGTGAAGCGCCTCCGTGGGACAGTTCATCTGGGGCCAACGTCCTGACTTTC
TRBD1 TRBJ1-4 TRBV19 NA CASTKHGGTGGEKLFF TGTGCCAGTACTAAACATGGAGGGACAGGGGGTGAAAAACTGTTTTTT
NA TRBJ2-6 TRBV27 NA CASSPLTVAGANVLTF TGTGCCAGCAGCCCCCTTACGGTGGCTGGGGCCAACGTCCTGACTTTC
TRBD1 TRBJ2-7 TRBV28 NA CASSPGTVTWYEQYF TGTGCCAGCAGTCCAGGGACAGTTACATGGTACGAGCAGTACTTC